The clone carrying this T cell receptor (beta chain) was counted only a few times. Here immunoSEQ multiplex PCR was the method, and the copy in TCRdb shows in-frame clones only, minus some. The table shows approximately 300,000 clones, with 70% to 90% occurring only once. The data belong to a study of blood T cell repertoires in COVID-19. At the level of the study: The United States, Italy and Spain were the sources of the acute and convalescent COVID-19 samples. PBMCs, B-cell-depleted T cells, or T cells were the source of the cDNA or gDNA that made up the material.

Recovered status in Cohort 3 required two negative PCRs, clearance, or symptom resolution. Trimming took 8 bases from V and 7 from J, leaving 18 bases between them. This CDR3 is built from 15 residues. Germline assignment: CDR1 SNHLY and CDR2 FYNNEI. The source is a woman in her twenties or thirties who had recovered from COVID-19. The rearrangement uses TRBV2 and TRBJ1-6; weak D call: TRBD1 (5 bases). Sequences were obtained from PBMCs or T cells enriched from blood (not recorded which). CDR3 residues: CASRALGQGNSPLHF. In DNA, the CDR3 is TGTGCCAGCCGAGCACTGGGGCAGGGAAATTCACCCCTCCACTTT.